This T cell receptor (beta chain) came from a study of neurological immune-mediated disorders. Overall study results and limits: The greatest degree of TCR clonal expansion was observed in HTLV-1-associated myelopathy, with the lowest in multiple sclerosis, below that of healthy controls.

Over 190 million TCR-beta sequences from 15-18 subjects came out of each sequencing run. Each CDR3 protein is one row after TCRdb ran MiXCR on the 5' RACE reads. The top ten clones hold approximately 10% of a sample with approximately 70,000 distinct CDR3 sequences, 10% of them seen once. This clonotype has ten or more counts. Its antigen is not identified. Time point denoted: longitudinal time-point 1 (baseline). Trimming removed 4 bases at V and 4 bases at J, with 17 bases between. Germline CDR1 SQVTM, CDR2 ANQGSEA. The CDR3 has 15 residues. Sample: PBMCs. This TCR was recovered from a man aged 25 to 40 in good health. V gene TRBV29-1 combines with J gene TRBJ2-1; weak D call: TRBD2 (6 bases). This CDR3 reads CSVATDYNLYNEQFF. The CDR3, as DNA: TGCAGCGTTGCTACGGACTATAACCTTTACAATGAGCAGTTCTTC.